Presented here are 22 T cell receptor beta chains from one specimen sequenced in a study of radiation and T cells in renal cell carcinoma. The time point denotes: blood 2 weeks post-SBRT. Treatment of the sample: 15 Gy SBRT to primary tumor, nephrectomy 4 weeks later. The data were produced by immunoSEQ multiplex PCR, yet TCRdb's version contains in-frame clones alone and is incomplete. The sample includes around 130,000 clones, around nine tenths seen only once; the top ten take 5% to 6.5%. The sample here was blood, taken from a patient whose treatment included radiotherapy and nephrectomy. The receptors stem from a woman in her 70s with renal cell carcinoma.

V is TRBV19 and J is TRBJ1-4; maybe TRBD1 (5 bases). V lost 2 bases, J lost 3 bases, and 10 bases lay in between. CDR3 length equals 15 residues. Germline V gene data show CDR1 as LNHDA and CDR2 as SQIVND (reference sequence). The CDR3 loop is CASSISRASNEKLFF. CDR3 sequence (DNA): TGTGCCAGTAGTATAAGCAGGGCCTCTAATGAAAAACTGTTTTTT. The whole variable domain, remainder taken from reference TRBV19 and TRBJ1-4, is DGGITQSPKYLFRKEGQNVTLSCEQNLNHDAMYWYRQDPGQGLRLIYYSQIVNDFQKGDIAEGYSVSREKKESFPLTVTSAQKNPTAFYLCASSISRASNEKLFFGSGTQLSVL.

The chain has TRBV29-1 and TRBJ2-7, with TRBD2 matching over 9 bases. J gave up 7 bases and V 4 bases, and 8 bases lay outside the gene matches. Germline CDR1 and CDR2: SQVTM and ANQGSEA. This CDR3 has 13 amino acids. The CDR3, as DNA: TGCAGCGTTGGGGCTAGCGGGGCTGGGGAGCAGTACTTC. Protein: CSVGASGAGEQYF.

The chain combines TRBV7-9 with TRBJ2-6; no reliable D call. Germline CDR1 reads SEHNR; CDR2 reads FQNEAQ (reference sequence). V lost 2 bases, J lost 0 bases, and 5 bases lay in between. The CDR3 consists of 15 residues. CDR3 protein: CASSLLGSGANVLTF. Here the CDR3 DNA reads TGTGCCAGCAGCTTATTGGGCTCTGGGGCCAACGTCCTGACTTTC.

The DNA of the CDR3 is TGTGCCAGCAGGCGAAGGTTTAGAGATACGCAGTATTTT. Its protein product is CASRRRFRDTQYF. This chain joins TRBV7-8 and TRBJ2-3; D is undetermined. The CDR3 has 13 amino acids. V lost 6 bases, J lost 5 bases, and 12 bases lay in between. Per germline, CDR1 SGHVS and CDR2 FQNEAQ.

The chain uses TRBV18 and TRBJ1-1; D remains unclear. Trimming left V 1 base short and J 0 bases short, with 3 bases between. The CDR3 sequence is 13 residues long. Germline V gives CDR1 KGHSH, CDR2 LQKENI. The CDR3 DNA sequence: TGTGCCAGCTCACCACAAGTGAACACTGAAGCTTTCTTT. It encodes CASSPQVNTEAFF.

The V call is TRBV4-3, the J call TRBJ1-3, with 9 positions matching TRBD1. The CDR3 spans 16 residues. J gave up 6 bases and V 0 bases, and 6 bases lay outside the gene matches. CDR1 is LGHNA and CDR2 is YSLEER in the germline V gene. The CDR3 nucleotides read TGCGCCAGCAGCCAAGACTTCGGACAGGGGTTAAACACCATATATTTT. As protein: CASSQDFGQGLNTIYF.

CDR3 nucleotides: TGTGCCAGCAGCCCCCAGGCGCGTAACTATGGCTACACCTTC. This gives the protein CASSPQARNYGYTF. The chain recombines TRBV5-5 with TRBJ1-2; no clear D gene. The CDR3 has 14 residues. CDR1 and CDR2 (germline): SGHKS, YYEKEE (reference sequence). V was cut by 4 bases and J by 1 base, with 11 bases left in between. The full variable domain, completed using reference TRBV5-5 and TRBJ1-2, is DAGVTQSPTHLIKTRGQQVTLRCSPISGHKSVSWYQQVLGQGPQFIFQYYEKEERGRGNFPDRFSARQFPNYSSELNVNALLLGDSALYLCASSPQARNYGYTFGSGTRLTVV.

On this clone itself: One end of the junction fails to match germline, which may point to a read error. The rearrangement uses TRBV28 and TRBJ1-2, with TRBD1 identical over 9 bases. Germline CDR1 and CDR2: MDHEN and SYDVKM. This CDR3 has 13 residues. CDR3 sequence: CASILQGAGGYTF. CDR3 bases: TGTGCCAGCATTTTACAGGGGGCGGGTGGCTACACCTTC.

The rearrangement joins TRBV6-5 to TRBJ2-5; D gene ambiguous. The CDR3 spans 14 residues. V lost 2 bases to trimming and J lost 5 bases, with 12 bases between them. Germline CDR1 is MNHEY and CDR2 is SVGAGI. The CDR3 spells CASSYAGLGETQYF. CDR3 nucleotide sequence: TGTGCCAGCAGTTACGCCGGGTTGGGGGAGACCCAGTACTTC.

The rearrangement uses TRBV6-5 and TRBJ1-2; no clear D gene. In germline, CDR1 is MNHEY, CDR2 SVGAGI. CDR3 length equals 15 residues. V was pared by 0 bases and J by 3 bases, with 11 bases between. The CDR3 bases are TGTGCCAGCAGTTACTCGAAGTATAGCGACTATGGCTACACCTTC. This encodes CASSYSKYSDYGYTF.

The chain employs TRBV9 and TRBJ2-7; D is perhaps TRBD1 (7 bases). This CDR3 has 16 residues. The ends were cut back, 4 bases at V and 7 bases at J, with 24 bases in the middle. CDR1 and CDR2 (germline): SGDLS, YYNGEE. CDR3: CASSLRDSGGIREQYF. The CDR3 region has the DNA TGTGCCAGCAGCCTACGGGACTCAGGGGGTATACGGGAGCAGTACTTC.

This clone was seen more than once but under ten times. The V call is TRBV30, the J call TRBJ1-1, with D possibly TRBD1 on 6 matching bases. The CDR3 sequence is 13 residues long. The germline V and J ends were trimmed by 4 bases and 3 bases, with 12 bases remaining between them. Germline CDR1 GTSNPN, CDR2 SVGIG (reference sequence). The CDR3: CAWTGRGDTEAFF. The CDR3 DNA reads TGTGCCTGGACCGGTAGGGGGGACACTGAAGCTTTCTTT.

The V gene is TRBV11-2, the J gene TRBJ2-7; 11 bases are a match to TRBD2. CDR3 length: 16 residues. V lost 6 bases and J lost 0; bases outside the gene matches: 7. Germline CDR1 is SGHAT and CDR2 is FQNNGV. The CDR3 reads CASRVTSGATSYEQYF. CDR3 in DNA: TGTGCCAGCAGGGTGACTAGCGGGGCTACCTCCTACGAGCAGTACTTC.

V usage is TRBV5-4 and J usage is TRBJ2-5, with 7 positions matching TRBD1. This CDR3 spans 16 amino acids. Germline CDR1 is SGHNT and CDR2 is YYREEE (reference sequence). With 4 bases clipped from V and 5 bases from J, the junction kept 14 bases outside the gene matches. CDR3 sequence: CASSPSGRGGFETQYF. CDR3 coding DNA: TGTGCCAGCAGCCCGTCGGGGAGAGGGGGCTTTGAGACCCAGTACTTC.

This clone was detected once. The rearrangement uses TRBV19 and TRBJ2-3, with D possibly matching TRBD1 (6 bases). Trimming cost V 1 base and J 3 bases, with 8 bases left between them. The CDR3 consists of 14 residues. Germline loops: CDR1 LNHDA, CDR2 SQIVND (reference sequence). In DNA form, the CDR3 reads TGTGCCAGTAGTATAGGTCAGGGGACAGATACGCAGTATTTT. Translating gives CASSIGQGTDTQYF.

The chain has TRBV28 and TRBJ1-5; no clear D. V shed 3 bases and J shed 7 bases, with 13 bases lying between them. Germline lookup yields CDR1 MDHEN and CDR2 SYDVKM. The CDR3 is 14 residues long. CDR3 residues: CASSLPGEVQPQHF. The CDR3 region has the DNA TGTGCCAGCAGTTTGCCCGGGGAAGTACAGCCCCAGCATTTT.

This chain connects TRBV29-1 to TRBJ1-2; tentatively, D is TRBD1 (6 bases). Germline V lookup: CDR1 SQVTM, CDR2 ANQGSEA. The CDR3 length is 15 residues. Trimming stripped 4 bases from V and 2 bases from J, with 17 bases between. In nucleotides, the CDR3 is TGCAGCGTTGTCTGGTTGGGACAAGGGAACTATGGCTACACCTTC. It translates to CSVVWLGQGNYGYTF.

This sequence joins TRBV5-4 and TRBJ2-5, with 7 bases matching TRBD2. The trim removed 4 bases at V and 1 base at J, leaving 4 bases unmatched. The CDR3 contains 14 residues. Germline V lookup: CDR1 SGHNT, CDR2 YYREEE (reference sequence). The CDR3 here is CASSPGTIQETQYF. CDR3 sequence (DNA): TGTGCCAGCAGCCCCGGGACTATCCAAGAGACCCAGTACTTC.

V and J are TRBV5-1 and TRBJ2-3; 12 bases agree with TRBD1. V lost 7 bases to trimming and J lost 5 bases; unmatched junction nucleotides: 11. The V gene's germline CDR1 is SGHRS and CDR2 YFSETQ. The CDR3 loop spans 16 amino acids. CDR3 nucleotides: TGCGCCAGCTACTTCGAGGGACAGGGGGCGGTAGATACGCAGTATTTT. Residues: CASYFEGQGAVDTQYF.

The chain links TRBV30 to TRBJ1-1; weak D call: TRBD1 (5 bases). V gave up 4 bases and J gave up 5 bases, with 14 bases separating them. Per germline, CDR1 GTSNPN and CDR2 SVGIG (reference sequence). The CDR3 spans 13 residues. CDR3 amino acids: CAWNVGGKTEAFF. The CDR3 bases are TGTGCCTGGAATGTGGGGGGGAAGACTGAAGCTTTCTTT.

This chain connects TRBV6-1 to TRBJ2-5; 7 bases line up with TRBD1. Losses at the gene ends were 6 bases for V and 1 base for J; bases not matched to a gene: 2. This CDR3 comprises 13 residues. Germline lookup yields CDR1 MNHNS and CDR2 SASEGT. The DNA for the CDR3 is TGTGCCAGCAGAGGGACAGCCCAAGAGACCCAGTACTTC. This sequence encodes CASRGTAQETQYF.

The chain carries TRBV9 and TRBJ1-1, with a tentative D call TRBD1 (5 bases). The CDR3 runs 16 residues. V shed 4 bases and J shed 3 bases, with 19 bases lying between them. Germline-derived CDR1 and CDR2 are SGDLS and YYNGEE. The CDR3 region is CASSPRLGGIDTEAFF. The CDR3 nucleotides are TGTGCCAGCAGCCCGAGGCTGGGGGGAATTGACACTGAAGCTTTCTTT.